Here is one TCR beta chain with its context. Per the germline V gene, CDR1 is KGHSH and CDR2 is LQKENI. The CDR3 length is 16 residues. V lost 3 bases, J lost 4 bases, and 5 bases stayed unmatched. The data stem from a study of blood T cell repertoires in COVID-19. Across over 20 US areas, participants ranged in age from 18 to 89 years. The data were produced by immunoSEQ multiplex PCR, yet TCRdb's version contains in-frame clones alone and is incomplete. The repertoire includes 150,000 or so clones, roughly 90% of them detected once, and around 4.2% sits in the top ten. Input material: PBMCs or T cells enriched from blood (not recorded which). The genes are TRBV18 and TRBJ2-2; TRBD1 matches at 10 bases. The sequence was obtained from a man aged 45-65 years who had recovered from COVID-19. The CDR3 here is CASSPKTGGLTGELFF. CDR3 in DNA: TGTGCCAGCTCACCCAAGACAGGGGGCCTCACCGGGGAGCTGTTTTTT.